The 19 T cell receptor beta chains below were found in one sample sequenced in a study of CD8 T cells in ankylosing spondylitis. TCRdb reanalysed the 5' RACE reads using MiXCR and keeps one entry per CDR3 protein. Of around 130,000 distinct CDR3 sequences in the sample, about 6.4% were seen once. Sequencing was done on a sample of blood, either unsorted or a sorted T cell fraction (not recorded which). The receptor source for this set is a male donor with ankylosing spondylitis or in good health (not recorded which).

This clonotype has at least ten counts. The rearrangement uses TRBV5-1 and TRBJ2-4, with a weak D call TRBD2 (5 bases). Per germline, CDR1 SGHRS and CDR2 YFSETQ. V shed 0 bases and J shed 8 bases, with 9 bases lying between them. CDR3 length: 13 residues. The CDR3: CASSLERRHIQYF. The CDR3 bases are TGCGCCAGCAGCTTGGAGAGGAGGCACATTCAGTACTTC.

This clonotype was detected many times. This chain connects TRBV5-1 to TRBJ2-7; the match to TRBD1 covers 8 bases. This CDR3 has 15 residues. Per the germline V gene, CDR1 is SGHRS and CDR2 is YFSETQ. The V gene end was trimmed by 2 bases and the J gene end by 1 base; junction bases not matched to a gene: 5. In DNA, the CDR3 is TGCGCCAGCAGCTTAACAGGGGGACCGTCCTACGAGCAGTACTTC. Encoded protein: CASSLTGGPSYEQYF. Together with reference TRBV5-1 and TRBJ2-7, the CDR3 gives the full variable domain: KAGVTQTPRYLIKTRGQQVTLSCSPISGHRSVSWYQQTPGQGLQFLFEYFSETQRNKGNFPGRFSGRQFSNSRSEMNVSTLELGDSALYLCASSLTGGPSYEQYFGPGTRLTVT.

This clonotype was detected many times. The CDR3 DNA sequence: TGTGCCAGCAGACAACAGGGGGCCAAGGGTGGCTACACCTTC. Encoded protein: CASRQQGAKGGYTF. The chain links TRBV12-3 or TRBV12-4 to TRBJ1-2; 9 bases line up with TRBD1. The V segment lost 6 bases and the J segment 7 bases; nucleotides outside the gene matches: 9. This CDR3 contains 14 residues.

This clonotype was seen a few times. V and J are TRBV20-1 and TRBJ2-7; D is tentatively TRBD1 or TRBD2 (5 bases each). V dropped 6 bases and J dropped 2 bases, with 20 bases sitting between them. The CDR3 runs 15 residues. CDR1 is DFQATT and CDR2 is SNEGSKA in the germline V gene (reference sequence). CDR3 loop: CSAEWGLGVAYEQYF. As DNA, the CDR3 is TGCAGTGCGGAATGGGGGTTGGGCGTAGCCTACGAGCAGTACTTC.

This clonotype was found many times. The chain links TRBV7-3 to TRBJ1-1; D is ambiguous. The length of the CDR3 is 13 residues. Between the trimmed V and J ends, which lost 8 bases and 4 bases, there was a span of 14 bases. The germline V gene has CDR1 SGHTA and CDR2 FQGTGA. CDR3: CASGMMRSTEAFF. The CDR3 DNA reads TGTGCCAGCGGGATGATGCGGAGCACTGAAGCTTTCTTT.

This clonotype has at least ten counts. V and J are TRBV9 and TRBJ2-1; 7 bases fit TRBD2. This CDR3 has 18 amino acids. Germline CDR1 SGDLS, CDR2 YYNGEE. With V trimmed by 0 bases and J by 8 bases, 17 bases remained unmatched. CDR3 region: CASSVAGASGRGGDEQFF. The CDR3 bases are TGTGCCAGCAGCGTAGCCGGGGCTAGCGGTCGTGGGGGGGATGAGCAGTTCTTC.

This clonotype was recorded many times. The V and J genes are TRBV9 and TRBJ2-3; perhaps TRBD2 as D (6 bases). The CDR3 has 13 amino acids. Per germline, CDR1 SGDLS and CDR2 YYNGEE. Trimming removed 7 bases at V and 2 bases at J, with 11 bases between. In DNA, the CDR3 is TGTGCCAGCGGGTCGGGAGTCACAGATACGCAGTATTTT. Its translation: CASGSGVTDTQYF.

In DNA form, the CDR3 reads TGTGCCAGCAGTGAGGGCAGGAATCAAGAGACCCAGTACTTC. Amino acids: CASSEGRNQETQYF. V usage is TRBV2 and J usage is TRBJ2-5, with D unresolved. V was shortened by 3 bases and J by 2 bases, with 10 bases between the two germline ends. The CDR3 totals 14 residues. The V gene's germline CDR1 is SNHLY and CDR2 FYNNEI. The variable domain in full, completed from reference TRBV2 and TRBJ2-5, reads EPEVTQTPSHQVTQMGQEVILRCVPISNHLYFYWYRQILGQKVEFLVSFYNNEISEKSEIFDDQFSVERPDGSNFTLKIRSTKLEDSAMYFCASSEGRNQETQYFGPGTRLLVL.

The chain couples TRBV20-1 to TRBJ1-1; D unclear. V lost 0 bases and J lost 11, with 10 bases in between. The CDR3 runs to 11 residues. CDR1 is DFQATT and CDR2 is SNEGSKA in the germline V gene (reference sequence). CDR3 sequence: CSARDMVDAFF. CDR3 sequence (DNA): TGCAGTGCTAGAGATATGGTCGATGCTTTCTTT.

The chain uses TRBV20-1 and TRBJ1-2; D gene unclear. Between the trimmed V and J ends, which lost 3 bases and 2 bases, there was a span of 10 bases. There are 13 residues in the CDR3. Germline values: CDR1 DFQATT, CDR2 SNEGSKA (reference sequence). The CDR3 region has the DNA TGCAGTGCTAGTAACAATGGGAACTATGGCTACACCTTC. This codes for CSASNNGNYGYTF.

This clonotype was seen at least ten times. V is TRBV20-1 and J is TRBJ2-1; D ambiguous. Trimming took 3 bases from V and 6 from J, leaving 12 bases between them. CDR1 and CDR2 from the germline V gene are DFQATT and SNEGSKA (reference sequence). This CDR3 contains 13 residues. In DNA, the CDR3 is TGCAGTGCTAGCAGTCCTGGAGTCAATGAGCAGTTCTTC. Translating it yields CSASSPGVNEQFF.

This clonotype has a count of ten or more. The chain joins TRBV12-3 or TRBV12-4 to TRBJ2-7; D possibly corresponds to TRBD1 (5 bases). The CDR3 contains 14 residues. The V and J ends lost 4 bases and 2 bases respectively, with 12 bases between them. The DNA of the CDR3 is TGTGCCAGCAGTTGGGGCGCCCAGACCTACGAGCAGTACTTC. As protein: CASSWGAQTYEQYF.

This clonotype occurred a few times. The chain recombines TRBV7-9 with TRBJ2-4, with 7 bases identical to TRBD1. V gave up 4 bases and J gave up 9 bases; unmatched junction bases: 3. CDR1 and CDR2 (germline): SEHNR, FQNEAQ (reference sequence). This CDR3 has 12 residues. The CDR3 sequence: CASSSTGVIQYF. The CDR3 bases are TGTGCCAGCAGCTCCACAGGGGTCATTCAGTACTTC.

This clonotype was counted ten times or more. V and J are TRBV29-1 and TRBJ2-7, with unresolved D. The CDR3 contains 12 residues. The germline V and J ends were trimmed by 5 bases and 0 bases, with 8 bases remaining between them. Germline assignment: CDR1 SQVTM and CDR2 ANQGSEA. The CDR3 bases are TGCAGCGTTTTTGGCAGCTCCTACGAGCAGTACTTC. Its translation is CSVFGSSYEQYF.

There are many counts of this clonotype. This chain uses TRBV7-8 with TRBJ2-1; D possibly corresponds to TRBD1 (5 bases). The CDR3 loop spans 17 amino acids. The V end was cut by 2 bases, the J end by 4 bases, with 18 bases between. Germline CDR1 and CDR2: SGHVS and FQNEAQ. The CDR3 here is CASSLTLFTAGYNEQFF. CDR3 in DNA: TGTGCCAGCAGCTTAACCTTGTTTACCGCAGGGTACAATGAGCAGTTCTTC.

The sample holds many counts of this clonotype. This sequence joins TRBV15 and TRBJ1-2; D ambiguous. There are 14 residues in the CDR3. Trimming stripped 0 bases from V and 2 bases from J, with 7 bases between. Germline assignment: CDR1 LNHNV and CDR2 YYDKDF (reference sequence). CDR3 DNA: TGTGCCACCAGCAGAGATAGTCTGAACTATGGCTACACCTTC. It specifies CATSRDSLNYGYTF.

This clonotype was detected ten times or more. The rearrangement links TRBV24-1 to TRBJ2-3; 11 nucleotides align to TRBD2. Germline loops: CDR1 KGHDR, CDR2 SFDVKD. This CDR3 is 16 amino acids long. The trim removed 3 bases at V and 4 bases at J, leaving 5 bases unmatched. CDR3 bases: TGTGCCACCAGTGATCCACTAGCGGGAGTCTCAGATACGCAGTATTTT. Amino acids: CATSDPLAGVSDTQYF.

This clonotype was seen repeatedly, ten times or more. The rearrangement joins TRBV24-1 to TRBJ2-1; 8 bases line up with TRBD2. The germline gives CDR1 KGHDR, CDR2 SFDVKD. The CDR3 runs to 16 residues. The trim removed 4 bases at V and 8 bases at J, leaving 12 bases unmatched. As DNA, the CDR3 is TGTGCCACCAGTGACCCCGGGACTAGTGCAGTCTATGAGCAGTTCTTC. As protein: CATSDPGTSAVYEQFF.

This clonotype was picked up many times. V is TRBV20-1 and J is TRBJ1-3; no clear D. V was cut by 3 bases and J by 2 bases, with 14 bases left in between. In germline, CDR1 is DFQATT, CDR2 SNEGSKA (reference sequence). CDR3 size: 15 residues. The CDR3 DNA sequence: TGCAGTGCTAGGGTCAGTCAGAAGACTGGAAACACCATATATTTT. It specifies CSARVSQKTGNTIYF.